This T cell receptor beta chain was sequenced in a study of shared clonotypes between healthy human individuals. Across the study: For every donor, three CD4 naive, three CD4 memory, two CD8 naive and one CD8 memory plates were used.

Clones were read by immunoSEQ multiplex PCR, and TCRdb kept only the in-frame ones, dropping some. The profile shows about 2 million clones, around 95% of them singletons. The CDR3 sequence is 13 residues long. Trimming pared 6 bases from V and 4 bases from J, leaving 10 bases between. The germline V gene has CDR1 MNHNY and CDR2 SVGAGI (reference sequence). This receptor was identified in a man between 18 and 35 years old in good health. The rearrangement links TRBV6-6 to TRBJ1-3; D is uncertain. Sequenced: naive CD4+ T cells sorted from blood. Subset specified: CD45RA+ positively selected. The DNA for the CDR3 is TGTGCCAGCAGGCCCGACCCGGGAAACACCATATATTTT. It codes for CASRPDPGNTIYF.